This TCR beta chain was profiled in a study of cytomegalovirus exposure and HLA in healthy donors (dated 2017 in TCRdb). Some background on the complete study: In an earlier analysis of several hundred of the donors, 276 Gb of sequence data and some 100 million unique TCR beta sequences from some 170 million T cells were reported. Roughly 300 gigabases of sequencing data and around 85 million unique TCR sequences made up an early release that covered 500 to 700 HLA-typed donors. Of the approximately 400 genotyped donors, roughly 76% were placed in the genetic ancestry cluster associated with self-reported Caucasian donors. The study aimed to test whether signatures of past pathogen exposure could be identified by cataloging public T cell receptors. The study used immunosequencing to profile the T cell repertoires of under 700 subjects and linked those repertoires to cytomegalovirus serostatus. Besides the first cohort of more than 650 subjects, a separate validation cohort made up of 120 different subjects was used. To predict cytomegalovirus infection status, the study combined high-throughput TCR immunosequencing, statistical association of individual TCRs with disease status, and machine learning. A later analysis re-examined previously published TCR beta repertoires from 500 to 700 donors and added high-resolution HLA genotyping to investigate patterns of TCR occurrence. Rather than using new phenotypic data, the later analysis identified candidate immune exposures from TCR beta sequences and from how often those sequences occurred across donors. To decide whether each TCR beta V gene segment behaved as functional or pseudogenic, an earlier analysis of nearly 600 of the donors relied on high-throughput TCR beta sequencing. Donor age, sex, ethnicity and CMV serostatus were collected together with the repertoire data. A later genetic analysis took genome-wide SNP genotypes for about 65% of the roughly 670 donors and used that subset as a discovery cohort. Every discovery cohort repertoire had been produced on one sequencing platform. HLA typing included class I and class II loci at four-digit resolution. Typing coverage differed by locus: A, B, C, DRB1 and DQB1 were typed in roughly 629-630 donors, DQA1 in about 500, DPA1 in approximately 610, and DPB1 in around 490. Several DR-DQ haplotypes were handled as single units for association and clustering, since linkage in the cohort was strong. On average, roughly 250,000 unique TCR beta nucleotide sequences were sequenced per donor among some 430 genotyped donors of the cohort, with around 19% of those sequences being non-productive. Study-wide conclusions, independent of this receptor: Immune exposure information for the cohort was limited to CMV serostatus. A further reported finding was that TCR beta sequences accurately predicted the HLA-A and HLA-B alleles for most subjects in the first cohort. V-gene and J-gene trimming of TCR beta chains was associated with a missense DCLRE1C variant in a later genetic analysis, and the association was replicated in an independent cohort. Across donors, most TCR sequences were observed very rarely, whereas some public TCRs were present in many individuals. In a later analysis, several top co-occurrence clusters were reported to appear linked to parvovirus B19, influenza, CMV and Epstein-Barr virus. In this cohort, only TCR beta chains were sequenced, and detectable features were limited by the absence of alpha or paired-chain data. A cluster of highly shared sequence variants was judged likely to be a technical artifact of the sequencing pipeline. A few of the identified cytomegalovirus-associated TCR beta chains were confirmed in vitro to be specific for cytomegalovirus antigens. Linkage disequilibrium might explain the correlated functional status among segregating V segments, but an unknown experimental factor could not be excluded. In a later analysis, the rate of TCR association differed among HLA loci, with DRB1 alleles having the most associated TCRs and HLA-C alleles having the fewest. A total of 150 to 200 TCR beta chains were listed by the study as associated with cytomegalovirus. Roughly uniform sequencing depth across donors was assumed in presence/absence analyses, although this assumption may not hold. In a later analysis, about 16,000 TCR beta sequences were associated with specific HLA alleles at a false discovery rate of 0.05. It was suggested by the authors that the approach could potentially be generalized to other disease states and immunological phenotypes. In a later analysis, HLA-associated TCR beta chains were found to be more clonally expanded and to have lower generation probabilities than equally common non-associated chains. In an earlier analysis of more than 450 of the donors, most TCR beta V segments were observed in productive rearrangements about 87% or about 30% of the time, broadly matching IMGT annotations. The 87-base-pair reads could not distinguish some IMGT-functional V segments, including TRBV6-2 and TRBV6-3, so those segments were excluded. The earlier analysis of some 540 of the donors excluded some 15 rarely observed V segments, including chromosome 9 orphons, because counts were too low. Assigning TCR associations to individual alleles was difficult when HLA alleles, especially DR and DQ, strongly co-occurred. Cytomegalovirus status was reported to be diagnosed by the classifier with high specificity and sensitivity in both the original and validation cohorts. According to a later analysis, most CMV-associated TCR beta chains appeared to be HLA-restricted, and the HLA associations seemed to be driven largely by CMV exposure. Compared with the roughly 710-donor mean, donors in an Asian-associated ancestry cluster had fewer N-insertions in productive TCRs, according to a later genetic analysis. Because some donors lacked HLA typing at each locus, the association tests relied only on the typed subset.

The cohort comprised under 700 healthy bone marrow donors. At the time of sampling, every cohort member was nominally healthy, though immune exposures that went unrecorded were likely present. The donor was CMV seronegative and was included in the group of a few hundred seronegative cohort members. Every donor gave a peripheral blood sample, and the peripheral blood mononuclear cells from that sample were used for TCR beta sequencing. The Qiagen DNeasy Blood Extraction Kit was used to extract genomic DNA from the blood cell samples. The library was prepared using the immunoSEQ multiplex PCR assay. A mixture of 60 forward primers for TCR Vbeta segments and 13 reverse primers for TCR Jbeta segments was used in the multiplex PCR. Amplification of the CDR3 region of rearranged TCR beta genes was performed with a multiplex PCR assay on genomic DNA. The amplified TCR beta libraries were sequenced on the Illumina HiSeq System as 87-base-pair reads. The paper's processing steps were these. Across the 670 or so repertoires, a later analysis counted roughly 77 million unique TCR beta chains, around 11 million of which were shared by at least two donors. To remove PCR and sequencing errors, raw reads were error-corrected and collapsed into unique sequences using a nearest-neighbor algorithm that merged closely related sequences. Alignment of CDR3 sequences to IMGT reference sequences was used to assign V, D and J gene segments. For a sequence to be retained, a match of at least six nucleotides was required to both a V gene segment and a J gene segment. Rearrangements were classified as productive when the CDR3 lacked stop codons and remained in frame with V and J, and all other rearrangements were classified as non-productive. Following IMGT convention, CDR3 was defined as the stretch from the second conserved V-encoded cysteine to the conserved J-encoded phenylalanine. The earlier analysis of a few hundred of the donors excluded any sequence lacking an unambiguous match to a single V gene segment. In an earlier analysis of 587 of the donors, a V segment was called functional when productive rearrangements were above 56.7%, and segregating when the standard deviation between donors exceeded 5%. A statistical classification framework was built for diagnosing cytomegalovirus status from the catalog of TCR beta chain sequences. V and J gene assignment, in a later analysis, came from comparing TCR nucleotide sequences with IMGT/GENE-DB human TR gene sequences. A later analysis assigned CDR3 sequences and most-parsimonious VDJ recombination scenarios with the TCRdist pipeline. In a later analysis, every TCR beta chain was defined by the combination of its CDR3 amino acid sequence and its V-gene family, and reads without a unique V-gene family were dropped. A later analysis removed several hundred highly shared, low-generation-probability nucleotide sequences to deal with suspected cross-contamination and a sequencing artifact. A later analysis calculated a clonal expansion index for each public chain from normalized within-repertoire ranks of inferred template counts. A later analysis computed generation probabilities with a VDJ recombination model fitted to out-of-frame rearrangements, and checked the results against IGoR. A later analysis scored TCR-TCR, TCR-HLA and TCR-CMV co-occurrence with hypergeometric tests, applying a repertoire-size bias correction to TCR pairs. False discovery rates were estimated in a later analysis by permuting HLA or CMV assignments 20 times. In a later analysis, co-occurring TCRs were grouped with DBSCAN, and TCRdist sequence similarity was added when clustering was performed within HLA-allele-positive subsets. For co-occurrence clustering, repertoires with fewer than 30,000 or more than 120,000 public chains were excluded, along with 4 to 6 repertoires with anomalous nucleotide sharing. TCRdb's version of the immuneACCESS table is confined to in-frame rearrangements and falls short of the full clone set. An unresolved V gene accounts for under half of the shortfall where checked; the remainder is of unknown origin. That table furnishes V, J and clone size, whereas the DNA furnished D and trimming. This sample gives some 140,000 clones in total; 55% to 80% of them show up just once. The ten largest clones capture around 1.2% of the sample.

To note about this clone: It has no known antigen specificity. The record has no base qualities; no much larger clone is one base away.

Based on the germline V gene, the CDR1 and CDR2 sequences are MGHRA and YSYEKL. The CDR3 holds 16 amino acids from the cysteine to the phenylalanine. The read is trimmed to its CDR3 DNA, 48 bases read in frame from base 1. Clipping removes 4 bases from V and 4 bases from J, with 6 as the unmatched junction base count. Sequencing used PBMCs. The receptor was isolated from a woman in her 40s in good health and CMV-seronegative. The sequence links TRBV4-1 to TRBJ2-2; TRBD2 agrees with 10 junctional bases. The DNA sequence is TGCGCCAGCAGCCGAATAGCGGGGGGTCCCACCGGGGAGCTGTTTTTT. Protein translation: CASSRIAGGPTGELFF.